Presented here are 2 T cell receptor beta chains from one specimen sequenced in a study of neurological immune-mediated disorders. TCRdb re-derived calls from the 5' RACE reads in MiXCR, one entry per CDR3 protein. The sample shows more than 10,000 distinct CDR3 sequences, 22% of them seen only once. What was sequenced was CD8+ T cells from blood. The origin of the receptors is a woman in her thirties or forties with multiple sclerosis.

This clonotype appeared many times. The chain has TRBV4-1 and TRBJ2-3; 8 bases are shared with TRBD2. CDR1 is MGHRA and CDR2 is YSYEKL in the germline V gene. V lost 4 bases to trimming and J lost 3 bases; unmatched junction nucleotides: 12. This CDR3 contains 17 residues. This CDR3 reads CASSPISGLAHTDTQYF. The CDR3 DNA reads TGCGCCAGCAGCCCGATTTCAGGACTAGCCCATACAGATACGCAGTATTTT.

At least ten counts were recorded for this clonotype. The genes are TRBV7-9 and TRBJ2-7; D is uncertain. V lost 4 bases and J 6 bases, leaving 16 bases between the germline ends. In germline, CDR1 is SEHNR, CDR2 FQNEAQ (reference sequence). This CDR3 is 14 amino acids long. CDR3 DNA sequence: TGTGCCAGCAGCTCCTTCAAAGGGCAAAGCGAGCAGTACTTC. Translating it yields CASSSFKGQSEQYF.